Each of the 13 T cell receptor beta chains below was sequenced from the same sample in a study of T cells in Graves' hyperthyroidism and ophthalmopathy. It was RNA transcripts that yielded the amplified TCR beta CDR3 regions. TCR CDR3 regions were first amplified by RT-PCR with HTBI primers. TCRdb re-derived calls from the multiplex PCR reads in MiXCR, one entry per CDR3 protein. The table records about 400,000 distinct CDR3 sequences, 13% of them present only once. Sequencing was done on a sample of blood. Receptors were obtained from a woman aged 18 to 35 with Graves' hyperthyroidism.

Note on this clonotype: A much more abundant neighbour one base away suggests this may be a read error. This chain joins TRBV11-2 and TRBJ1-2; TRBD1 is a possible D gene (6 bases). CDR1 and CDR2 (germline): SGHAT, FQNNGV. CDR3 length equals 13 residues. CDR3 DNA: TGTGCCGGCAGCTTAGAGGGGGGGGATGGCTACACCTTC. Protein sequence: CAGSLEGGDGYTF.

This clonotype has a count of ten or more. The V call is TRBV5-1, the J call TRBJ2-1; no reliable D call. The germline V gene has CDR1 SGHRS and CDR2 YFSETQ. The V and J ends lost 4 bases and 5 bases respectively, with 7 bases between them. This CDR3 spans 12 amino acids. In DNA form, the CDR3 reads TGCGCCAGCAGCCTCCGGAACAATGAGCAGTTCTTC. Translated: CASSLRNNEQFF.

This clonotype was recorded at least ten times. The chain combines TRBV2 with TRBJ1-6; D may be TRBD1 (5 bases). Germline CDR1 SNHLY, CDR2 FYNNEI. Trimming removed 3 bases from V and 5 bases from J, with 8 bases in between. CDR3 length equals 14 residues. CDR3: CASSEQGNNSPLHF. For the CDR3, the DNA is TGTGCCAGCAGTGAGCAGGGAAATAATTCACCCCTCCACTTT.

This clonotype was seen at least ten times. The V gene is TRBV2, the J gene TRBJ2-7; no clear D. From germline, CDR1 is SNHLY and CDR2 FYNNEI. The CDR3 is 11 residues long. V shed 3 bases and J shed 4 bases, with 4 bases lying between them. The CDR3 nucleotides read TGTGCCAGCAGTGACGGATACGAGCAGTACTTC. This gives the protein CASSDGYEQYF.

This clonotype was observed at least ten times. CDR3 in DNA: TGTGCCAGCACGAGGACCGGGACAGGGGGCTACGAGCAGTACTTC. This encodes CASTRTGTGGYEQYF. V and J are TRBV6-1 and TRBJ2-7; 11 bases match TRBD1. The germline V gene encodes CDR1 MNHNS and CDR2 SASEGT. The CDR3 has 15 amino acids. Trimming took 7 bases from V and 3 from J; bases not matched to a gene: 8.

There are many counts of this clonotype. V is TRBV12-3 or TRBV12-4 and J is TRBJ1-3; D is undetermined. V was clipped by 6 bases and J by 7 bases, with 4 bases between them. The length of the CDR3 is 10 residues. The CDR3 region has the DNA TGTGCCAGCAGCCTTAACACCATATATTTT. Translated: CASSLNTIYF.

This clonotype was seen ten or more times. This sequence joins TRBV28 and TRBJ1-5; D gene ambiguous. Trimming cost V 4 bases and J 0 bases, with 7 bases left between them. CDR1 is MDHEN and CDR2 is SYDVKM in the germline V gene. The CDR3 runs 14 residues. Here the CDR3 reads CASSSMYSNQPQHF. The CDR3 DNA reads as TGTGCCAGCAGTTCCATGTATAGCAATCAGCCCCAGCATTTT.

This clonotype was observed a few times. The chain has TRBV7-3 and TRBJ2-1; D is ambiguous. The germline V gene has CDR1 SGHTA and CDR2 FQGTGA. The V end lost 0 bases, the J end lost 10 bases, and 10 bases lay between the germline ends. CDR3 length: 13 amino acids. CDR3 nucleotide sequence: TGTGCCAGCAGCTTAACGGAATACGAAGAGCAGTTCTTC. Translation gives CASSLTEYEEQFF.

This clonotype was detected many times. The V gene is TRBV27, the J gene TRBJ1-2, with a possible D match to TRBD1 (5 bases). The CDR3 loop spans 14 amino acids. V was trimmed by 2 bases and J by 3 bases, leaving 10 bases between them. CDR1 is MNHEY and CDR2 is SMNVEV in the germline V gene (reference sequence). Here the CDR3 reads CASSLEPGHYGYTF. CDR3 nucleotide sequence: TGTGCCAGCAGTTTAGAGCCAGGGCACTATGGCTACACCTTC.

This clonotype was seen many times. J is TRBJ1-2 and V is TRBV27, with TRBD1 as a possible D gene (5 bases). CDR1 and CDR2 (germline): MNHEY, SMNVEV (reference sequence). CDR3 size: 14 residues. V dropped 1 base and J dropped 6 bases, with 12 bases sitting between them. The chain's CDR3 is CASSLYSQGHGYTF. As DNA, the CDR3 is TGTGCCAGCAGTTTATACTCTCAGGGACATGGCTACACCTTC.

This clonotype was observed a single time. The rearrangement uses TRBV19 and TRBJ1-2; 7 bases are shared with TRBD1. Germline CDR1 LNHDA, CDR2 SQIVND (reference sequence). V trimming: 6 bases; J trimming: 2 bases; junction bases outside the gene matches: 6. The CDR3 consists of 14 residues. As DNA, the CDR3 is TGTGCCAGTAGCCAGGGGGTACGAAACTATGGCTACACCTTC. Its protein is CASSQGVRNYGYTF.

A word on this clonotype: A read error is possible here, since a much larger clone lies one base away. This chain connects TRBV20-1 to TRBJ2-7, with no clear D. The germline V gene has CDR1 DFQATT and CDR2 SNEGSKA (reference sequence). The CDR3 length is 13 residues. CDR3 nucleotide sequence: TGCAGTGCTTCCGACCTCGGGTCCTACGAGCAGTGCTTC. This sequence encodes CSASDLGSYEQCF.

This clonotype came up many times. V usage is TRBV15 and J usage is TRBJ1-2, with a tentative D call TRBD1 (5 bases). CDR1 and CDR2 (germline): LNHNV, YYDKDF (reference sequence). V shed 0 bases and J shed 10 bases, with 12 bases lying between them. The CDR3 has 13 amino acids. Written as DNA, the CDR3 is TGTGCCACCAGCAGAGATGTGACAGAGCACTACACCTTC. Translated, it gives CATSRDVTEHYTF.